This passage covers 3 T cell receptor beta chains from one sample sequenced in a study of blood T cell repertoires in COVID-19. TCRdb's copy holds only in-frame clones and misses some; the assay was immunoSEQ multiplex PCR. This table holds 300,000 or so clones, 90% found once. Sequencing input: PBMCs or T cells enriched from blood (not recorded which). Every receptor here comes from a man aged 55 to 69 who had recovered from COVID-19.

The chain links TRBV12-3 or TRBV12-4 to TRBJ1-2; D is uncertain. The CDR3 is 13 amino acids. The V end lost 3 bases, the J end lost 6 bases, and 11 bases lay between the germline ends. The CDR3 sequence: CASSFGDADGYTF. The CDR3 nucleotides are TGTGCCAGCAGTTTCGGCGATGCGGATGGCTACACCTTC.

This chain uses TRBV19 with TRBJ2-3; the D gene is possibly TRBD2 (6 bases). V was pared by 7 bases and J by 1 base, with 12 bases between. This CDR3 has 14 amino acids. From germline, CDR1 is LNHDA and CDR2 SQIVND (reference sequence). The CDR3, as DNA: TGTGCCAGTAACGACTGGGGGGGCACAGATACGCAGTATTTT. Its translation: CASNDWGGTDTQYF.

V is TRBV6-1 and J is TRBJ1-1; a weak D match, TRBD1 (6 bases). The CDR3 loop spans 12 amino acids. Looked up from germline, CDR1 is MNHNS and CDR2 is SASEGT. V was clipped by 3 bases and J by 6 bases, with 8 bases between them. In nucleotides, the CDR3 is TGTGCCAGCAGTGACAGGGGACCTGAAGCTTTCTTT. It encodes CASSDRGPEAFF.